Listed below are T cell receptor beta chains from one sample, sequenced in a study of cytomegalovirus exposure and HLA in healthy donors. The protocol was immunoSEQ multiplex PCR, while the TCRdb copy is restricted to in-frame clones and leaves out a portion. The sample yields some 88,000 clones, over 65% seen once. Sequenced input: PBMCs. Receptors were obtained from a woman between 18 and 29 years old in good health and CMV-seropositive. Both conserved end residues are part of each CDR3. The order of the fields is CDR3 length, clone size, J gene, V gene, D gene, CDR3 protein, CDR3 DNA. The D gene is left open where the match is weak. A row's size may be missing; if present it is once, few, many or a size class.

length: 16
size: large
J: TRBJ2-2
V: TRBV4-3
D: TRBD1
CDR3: CASSQEWGTGSGELFF
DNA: TGCGCCAGCAGCCAAGAGTGGGGGACAGGGTCCGGGGAGCTGTTTTTT

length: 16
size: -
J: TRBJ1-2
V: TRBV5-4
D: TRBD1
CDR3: CASSPRQGQANYGYTF
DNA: TGTGCCAGCAGCCCGCGACAGGGGCAAGCTAACTATGGCTACACCTTC

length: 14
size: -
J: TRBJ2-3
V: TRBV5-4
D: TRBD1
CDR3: CASSLTGGVDTQYF
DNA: TGTGCCAGCAGCTTGACAGGGGGCGTAGATACGCAGTATTTT

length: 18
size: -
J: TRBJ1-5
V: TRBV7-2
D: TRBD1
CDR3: CASSLPRSGGVSNQPQHF
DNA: TGTGCCAGCAGCTTACCTCGCTCAGGGGGCGTAAGCAATCAGCCCCAGCATTTT

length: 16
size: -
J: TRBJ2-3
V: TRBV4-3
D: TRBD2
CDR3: CASSHASGEDPDTQYF
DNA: TGCGCCAGCAGCCACGCTAGCGGGGAGGATCCAGATACGCAGTATTTT

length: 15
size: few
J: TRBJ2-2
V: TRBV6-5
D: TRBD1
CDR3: CASRGQGLNTGELFF
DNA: TGTGCCAGCCGGGGACAGGGGCTGAACACCGGGGAGCTGTTTTTT

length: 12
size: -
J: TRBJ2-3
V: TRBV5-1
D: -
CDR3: CASSFGTDTQYF
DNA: TGCGCCAGCAGCTTCGGCACAGATACGCAGTATTTT

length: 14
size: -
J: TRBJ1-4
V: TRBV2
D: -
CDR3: CASSDRASGGKLFF
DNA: TGTGCCAGCAGTGACCGGGCGAGTGGAGGGAAACTGTTTTTT

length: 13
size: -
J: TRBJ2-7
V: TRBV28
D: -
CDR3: CATLPRTPHEQYF
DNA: TGTGCCACCCTCCCTAGGACTCCCCACGAGCAGTACTTC

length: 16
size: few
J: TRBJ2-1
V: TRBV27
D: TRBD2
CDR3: CASSFLLAGEGNEQFF
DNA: TGTGCCAGCAGTTTCTTACTAGCGGGGGAAGGAAATGAGCAGTTCTTC

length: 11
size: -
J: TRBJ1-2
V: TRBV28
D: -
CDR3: CASSLRSGYTF
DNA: TGTGCCAGCAGTTTACGGAGTGGCTACACCTTC

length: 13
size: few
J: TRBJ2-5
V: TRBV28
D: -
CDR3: CASSLGLRETQYF
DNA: TGTGCCAGCAGTCTGGGGCTTCGGGAGACCCAGTACTTC

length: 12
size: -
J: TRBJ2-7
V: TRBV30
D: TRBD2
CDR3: CAWNREANEQYF
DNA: TGTGCCTGGAACCGGGAGGCGAACGAGCAGTACTTC

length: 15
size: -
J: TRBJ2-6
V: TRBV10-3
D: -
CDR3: CAISVSAPGENVLTF
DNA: TGTGCCATCAGTGTGTCGGCCCCGGGGGAGAACGTCCTGACTTTC

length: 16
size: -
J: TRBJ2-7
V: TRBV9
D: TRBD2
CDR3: CASSVGTREVSYEQYF
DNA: TGTGCCAGCAGCGTAGGGACCCGGGAGGTCTCCTACGAGCAGTACTTC

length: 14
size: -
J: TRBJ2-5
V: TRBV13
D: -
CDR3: CASSLAPSGETQYF
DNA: TGTGCCAGCAGCTTAGCCCCCTCAGGGGAGACCCAGTACTTC

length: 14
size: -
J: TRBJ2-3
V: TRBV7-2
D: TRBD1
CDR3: CASRTGGGTDTQYF
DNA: TGTGCCAGCCGGACAGGGGGGGGCACAGATACGCAGTATTTT

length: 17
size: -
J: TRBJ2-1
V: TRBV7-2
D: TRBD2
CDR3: CASSGGTSGGFYNEQFF
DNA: TGTGCCAGCAGCGGAGGGACTAGCGGGGGGTTCTACAATGAGCAGTTCTTC

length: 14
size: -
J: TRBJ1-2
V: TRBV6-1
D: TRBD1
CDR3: CASSGDRGAYGYTF
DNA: TGTGCCAGCAGTGGGGACAGGGGGGCCTATGGCTACACCTTC

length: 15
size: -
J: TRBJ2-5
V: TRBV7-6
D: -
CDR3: CASSLGSRGGETQYF
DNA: TGTGCCAGCAGCTTAGGGAGTAGGGGAGGAGAGACCCAGTACTTC

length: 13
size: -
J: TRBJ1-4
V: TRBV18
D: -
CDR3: CASSPQGYEKLFF
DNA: TGTGCCAGCTCACCACAGGGGTATGAAAAACTGTTTTTT

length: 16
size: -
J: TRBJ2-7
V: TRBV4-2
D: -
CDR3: CASSQEGGGGSYEQYF
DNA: TGTGCCAGCAGCCAAGAGGGGGGAGGGGGGTCCTACGAGCAGTACTTC

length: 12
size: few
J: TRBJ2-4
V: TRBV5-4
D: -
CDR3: CASSLPSCIQYF
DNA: TGTGCCAGCAGCTTGCCTAGTTGCATTCAGTACTTC

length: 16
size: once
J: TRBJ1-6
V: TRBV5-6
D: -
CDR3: CASSLITGEGNSPLHF
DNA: TGTGCCAGCAGCTTGATAACAGGAGAAGGGAATTCACCCCTCCACTTT

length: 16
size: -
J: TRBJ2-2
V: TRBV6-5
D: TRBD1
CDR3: CASSWDRRQNTGELFF
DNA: TGTGCCAGCAGTTGGGACAGGCGGCAAAACACCGGGGAGCTGTTTTTT

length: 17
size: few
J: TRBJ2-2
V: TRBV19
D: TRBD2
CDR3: CASSILTTSVFPRELFF
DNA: TGTGCCAGTAGTATCCTCACTACTAGCGTTTTTCCCCGGGAGCTGTTTTTT

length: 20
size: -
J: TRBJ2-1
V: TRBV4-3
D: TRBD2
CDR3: CASSQDRALAGGLAYNEQFF
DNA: TGCGCCAGCAGCCAAGATCGGGCACTAGCGGGGGGGTTAGCCTACAATGAGCAGTTCTTC

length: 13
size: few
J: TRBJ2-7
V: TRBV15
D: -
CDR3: CATSGSDSYEQYF
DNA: TGTGCCACCAGCGGTTCCGACAGCTACGAGCAGTACTTC

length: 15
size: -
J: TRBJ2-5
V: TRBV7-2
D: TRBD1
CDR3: CASSERQGVGETQYF
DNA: TGTGCCAGCAGCGAGAGACAGGGGGTTGGGGAGACCCAGTACTTC

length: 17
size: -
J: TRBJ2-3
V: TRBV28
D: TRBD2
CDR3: CASSSGLAGGLTDTQYF
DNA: TGTGCCAGCAGTTCAGGACTAGCGGGAGGGCTCACAGATACGCAGTATTTT

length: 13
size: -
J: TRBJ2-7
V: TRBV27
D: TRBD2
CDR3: CASSLGLASEQYF
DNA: TGTGCCAGCAGTTTGGGACTAGCCTCCGAGCAGTACTTC

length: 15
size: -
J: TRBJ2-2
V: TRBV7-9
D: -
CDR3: CASSLRGMNTGELFF
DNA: TGTGCCAGCAGTTTAAGGGGGATGAACACCGGGGAGCTGTTTTTT

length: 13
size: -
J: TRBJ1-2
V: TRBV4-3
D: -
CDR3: CASSQDLHYGYTF
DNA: TGCGCCAGCAGCCAAGACCTACACTATGGCTACACCTTC

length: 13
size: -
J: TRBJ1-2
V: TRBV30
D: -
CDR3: CAWSLNGLSGYTF
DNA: TGTGCCTGGAGTTTGAACGGACTGTCTGGCTACACCTTC

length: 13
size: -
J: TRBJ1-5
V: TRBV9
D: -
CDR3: CASSREGKQPQHF
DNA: TGTGCCAGCAGCCGGGAAGGAAAACAGCCCCAGCATTTT

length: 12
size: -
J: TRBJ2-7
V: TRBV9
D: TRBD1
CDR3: CASSVGQGEQYF
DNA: TGTGCCAGCAGCGTAGGACAGGGCGAGCAGTACTTC

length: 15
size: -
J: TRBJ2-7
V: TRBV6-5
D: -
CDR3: CASSRGPVSSYEQYF
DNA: TGTGCCAGCAGCCGGGGTCCCGTTAGCTCCTACGAGCAGTACTTC

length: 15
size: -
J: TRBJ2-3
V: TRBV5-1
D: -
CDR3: CASSLNPGATDTQYF
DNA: TGCGCCAGCAGCTTGAATCCAGGGGCCACAGATACGCAGTATTTT

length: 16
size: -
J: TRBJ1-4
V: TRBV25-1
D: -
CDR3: CASSGSVGGEDEKLFF
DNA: TGTGCCAGCAGTGGGTCCGTTGGGGGCGAGGATGAAAAACTGTTTTTT

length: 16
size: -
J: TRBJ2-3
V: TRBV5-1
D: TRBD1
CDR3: CASKSVEGQITDTQYF
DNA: TGCGCCAGCAAGTCGGTAGAGGGACAGATCACAGATACGCAGTATTTT

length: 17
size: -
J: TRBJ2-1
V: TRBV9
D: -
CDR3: CASSANPVATGYNEQFF
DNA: TGTGCCAGCAGCGCTAACCCCGTCGCGACGGGATACAATGAGCAGTTCTTC

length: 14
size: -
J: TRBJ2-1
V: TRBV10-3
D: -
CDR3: CAISESNRGGEQFF
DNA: TGTGCCATCAGTGAGTCGAACAGGGGAGGTGAGCAGTTCTTC

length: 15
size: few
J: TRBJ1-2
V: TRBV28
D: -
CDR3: CASSLIWGRGYGYTF
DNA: TGTGCCAGCAGTTTAATCTGGGGCCGAGGCTATGGCTACACCTTC

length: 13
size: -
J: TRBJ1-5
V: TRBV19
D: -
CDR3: CASSPRGNQPQHF
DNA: TGTGCCAGTAGTCCTCGGGGCAATCAGCCCCAGCATTTT

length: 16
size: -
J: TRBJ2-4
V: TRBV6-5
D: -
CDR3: CASSSRQDLAKNIQYF
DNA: TGTGCCAGCAGTTCCCGACAGGATCTAGCCAAAAACATTCAGTACTTC

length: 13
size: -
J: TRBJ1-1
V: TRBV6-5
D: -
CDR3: CASSSRTASEAFF
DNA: TGTGCCAGCAGCTCCCGGACAGCCTCTGAAGCTTTCTTT

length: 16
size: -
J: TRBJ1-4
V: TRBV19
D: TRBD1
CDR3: CASSMDRGSTNEKLFF
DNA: TGTGCCAGTAGTATGGACAGGGGATCAACTAATGAAAAACTGTTTTTT

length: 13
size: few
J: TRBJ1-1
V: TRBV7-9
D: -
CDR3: CASEEGRSTEAFF
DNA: TGTGCCAGCGAGGAGGGGAGGAGTACTGAAGCTTTCTTT

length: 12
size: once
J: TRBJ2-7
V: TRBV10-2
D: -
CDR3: CASSESSGEQYF
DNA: TGCGCCAGCAGTGAGTCGTCGGGTGAGCAGTACTTC

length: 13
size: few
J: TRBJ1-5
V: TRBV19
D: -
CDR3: CASSPGIGKPQHF
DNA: TGTGCCAGCAGTCCGGGGATTGGGAAGCCCCAGCATTTT

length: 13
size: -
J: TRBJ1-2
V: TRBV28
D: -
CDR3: CASSLQVDYGYTF
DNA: TGTGCCAGCAGTTTACAGGTGGACTATGGCTACACCTTC

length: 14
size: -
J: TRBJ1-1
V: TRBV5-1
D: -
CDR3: CASSFGQANTEAFF
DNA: TGCGCCAGCAGCTTCGGTCAGGCTAACACTGAAGCTTTCTTT

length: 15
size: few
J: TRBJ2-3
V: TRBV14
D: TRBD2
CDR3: CASSPGREWTDTQYF
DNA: TGTGCCAGCAGCCCAGGGCGGGAGTGGACAGATACGCAGTATTTT

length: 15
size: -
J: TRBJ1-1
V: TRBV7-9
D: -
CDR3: CASSLAGAGNTEAFF
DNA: TGTGCCAGCAGCTTAGCAGGGGCCGGGAACACTGAAGCTTTCTTT

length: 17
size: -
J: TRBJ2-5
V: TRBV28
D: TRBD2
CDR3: CASSLIPLAGEDETQYF
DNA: TGTGCCAGCAGTTTGATACCACTAGCGGGAGAGGATGAGACCCAGTACTTC